This T cell receptor (beta chain) was recovered during a study of blood T cells in healthy people across ages (dated by TCRdb to between 2014 and 2017). Some background on the complete study: In model experiments, template switching captured about one uniquely barcoded TCR beta cDNA molecule for every two T cells. Donors were grouped into four age groups: young (average approximately 16 years), middle-aged (approximately 41), aged (around 66) and long-lived (around 80). The study measured age-related changes in TCR beta repertoire diversity using deep sequencing normalized with unique cDNA molecular identifiers. To avoid experimental bias, donors of different ages were spread randomly across the sequencing lanes. Using the same blood draw, the study looked at two additional independent replicas of 1 million unique cDNA reads for two donors, one aged 18 to 30 and the other aged 80 or older. The paper as a whole reports these results and caveats: The long-lived group showed more naive CD4+ T cells, fewer expanded clones and increased TCR diversity than the aged group, suggesting age selection. There was a strong correlation between observed TCR beta diversity and the percentage of naive T cells measured by flow cytometry. Total diversity estimates from one million sequenced T cells were considered lower bounds and underestimates. Observed TCR beta diversity per million T cells fell roughly linearly with age, and a significant reduction was already apparent by age roughly 40. The CMV infection status of donors was not known, potentially confounding age-related changes in expanded clonotypes. Because profiling used bulk unsorted PBMCs, naive and antigen-experienced compartments could not be compared conclusively.

From a lookup of the germline V gene, CDR1 and CDR2 are SGHTA and FQGNSA. Taken from cysteine to phenylalanine, the CDR3 has 17 residues. Only the CDR3 part of the read is kept: 51 bases, read in frame from the first base. Trimming accounts for 2 bases at V and 7 bases at J, while the number of junction bases matched to no gene is 10. Systemically healthy Caucasian individuals from Russia, approximately 39 in total and aged roughly 6 to 100 years, were included as donors. Around 10 milliliters of peripheral blood were collected from each donor into EDTA-treated Vacutainer tubes. Ficoll-Paque density-gradient centrifugation was used to isolate PBMCs, with at least 6.5 million per sample. Total RNA, at least 5 micrograms per sample, was extracted from PBMCs with Trizol reagent. Naive CD45RAhigh/CD27high T cell percentages were measured by flow cytometry on a PBMC aliquot from every donor. Of note for this clonotype: Its antigen has not been determined. The record has no base qualities; no much larger clone is one base away.

Library preparation used 5' RACE. Instrument used: Illumina HiSeq 2500. A second PCR of about 6 to 11 cycles was run with a J-beta primer mix and a sample-barcoded 5' primer. A template-switch 5' adaptor carrying 12 random nucleotides introduced a unique molecular identifier onto each TCR beta cDNA molecule. Each sample yielded at least 3 million CDR3-containing paired-end reads. All of the RNA was converted into first-strand cDNA using the Mint cDNA synthesis kit, with a TRBC-specific oligonucleotide serving as the primer. Following uracil-DNA glycosylase treatment, all cDNA underwent a first 18-cycle PCR with the universal primers M1SS and BC2_uni_R. The published analysis was carried out like this. For normalization, 1 million high-quality reads, each with a distinct molecular identifier, were randomly selected from each sample. Reads with shared molecular identifiers were discarded instead of being binned into consensus sequences. MiTCR, run with a Q25 quality threshold and the strictest error-elimination algorithm, handled CDR3 identification, clonotype clustering and error correction. Lower-bound total TCR beta diversity was estimated with a nonparametric unseen species model using Euler transformation. TCRdb reprocessing: public reads trimmed at Q25 with fastp, clones called with MiXCR, in-frame beta chains kept. Each entry is one CDR3 protein sequence, shown with its most common DNA and genes. The V and J calls reflect TCRdb's pipeline rather than the authors' work. The sample includes more than 1 million distinct CDR3 sequences, with roughly 45% observed a single time. The ten largest clones represent over 15% of the sample.

This clonotype was sampled from a woman aged 55-69 years in good health. The sample was blood. Recombination connected TRBV7-2 to TRBJ2-1, with TRBD2 matching 11 junction bases. The CDR3 corresponds to CASSLTPLAGVGNEQFF. The nucleotides are TGTGCCAGCAGCTTAACCCCACTAGCGGGAGTGGGGAATGAGCAGTTCTTC.